One sample yielded the 25 T cell receptor beta chains listed below, sequenced in a study of tumor-infiltrating lymphocytes in primary liver carcinoma. Making TCR beta cDNA involved around 500 ng total RNA and a constant-region primer. Employing slightly modified ARM-PCR, three nested multiplex PCR rounds were run, and these gave rise to the TCR beta libraries. Primers for the first two PCR rounds were TRBV1-TRBV30 forward primers and a C-beta reverse primer (around 10 cycles per round). TCRdb independently ran MiXCR on the multiplex PCR reads; one entry per CDR3 protein. The sample lists 330,000 or so distinct CDR3 sequences, approximately 65% occurring once. Blood RNA was derived from unsorted whole blood, and germline DNA was extracted too. The sample taken for sequencing was peripheral blood. The source of these receptors is a man aged 40-50 years with primary liver carcinoma and hepatitis B virus infection.

This clonotype was recorded once. V is TRBV5-6 and J is TRBJ2-2, with D unresolved. V lost 2 bases and J 7 bases, leaving 18 bases between the germline ends. CDR1 is SGHDT, CDR2 YYEEEE, per germline. The CDR3 is made up of 16 amino acids. The DNA of the CDR3 is TGTGCCAGCAGCTTAGTCGGGCAGTTCAGCAACGGGGAGCTGTTTTTT. Its protein product is CASSLVGQFSNGELFF.

V is TRBV5-1 and J is TRBJ2-6; D remains unclear. Trimming took 6 bases from V and 1 from J, leaving 11 bases between them. Germline V gene lookup returns CDR1 SGHRS and CDR2 YFSETQ. This CDR3 comprises 15 residues. CDR3 in DNA: TGCGCCAGCATCCCGGACCCATCTGGGGCCAACGTCCTGACTTTC. Protein product: CASIPDPSGANVLTF.

Details on this clonotype: One junction end does not reproduce the germline sequence, and a read error may be involved. The J gene is TRBJ2-2, the V gene TRBV14; TRBD2 agrees at 14 bases. This CDR3 is built from 16 residues. CDR1 and CDR2 (germline): SGHDN, FVKESK. This CDR3 reads CVSSWGLAGAGGELFF. CDR3 DNA sequence: TGTGTCAGCAGCTGGGGACTAGCGGGAGCCGGCGGGGAGCTGTTTTTT.

J is TRBJ1-6 and V is TRBV28; a weak D match, TRBD1 (5 bases). This CDR3 has 15 amino acids. Germline-derived CDR1 and CDR2 are MDHEN and SYDVKM. Trimming stripped 5 bases from V and 8 bases from J, with 16 bases between. This CDR3 reads CASSPLPGSHSPLHF. The CDR3 DNA is TGTGCCAGCAGTCCCCTCCCAGGGAGCCATTCACCCCTCCACTTT.

Details on this clonotype: A read error may account for a junction end that differs from germline. J is TRBJ2-7 and V is TRBV7-9; D could derive from TRBD1 or TRBD2 (5 bases each). Germline CDR1 and CDR2: SEHNR and FQNEAQ (reference sequence). The CDR3 runs to 14 residues. CDR3 sequence reads: CASSSRDLTYEHYF. Written as DNA, the CDR3 is TGTGCCAGCAGCTCCCGGGACCTCACCTACGAGCATTACTTC.

Note on this clonotype: An end of the junction differs from the germline gene, which may be a read error. V gene TRBV11-1 combines with J gene TRBJ2-1; 11 positions match TRBD2. CDR1 is SGHAT, CDR2 FQDESV, per germline (reference sequence). CDR3 length equals 17 residues. In DNA, the CDR3 is TGTGCCATCAGCAATCCCCAGCTAGCGGGAGGCCGTGATGAGCAGTTCTTC. This translates into CAISNPQLAGGRDEQFF.

A remark on this clonotype: An end of the junction differs from the germline gene, which may be a read error. The CDR3 reads CASRLVWGDTQYF. In DNA, the CDR3 is TGTGCCAGCAGGTTAGTTTGGGGGGATACTCAGTATTTT. The chain combines TRBV11-2 with TRBJ2-3; TRBD2 is a possible D gene (6 bases). The CDR3 extends over 13 amino acids. CDR1 is SGHAT and CDR2 is FQNNGV in the germline V gene.

J is TRBJ2-7 and V is TRBV6-6, with D tentatively TRBD1 or TRBD2 (5 bases each). Trimming left V 0 bases short and J 4 bases short, with 16 bases between. The germline CDR1 and CDR2 sequences are MNHNY and SVGAGI (reference sequence). The CDR3 spans 16 residues. The CDR3 bases are TGTGCCAGCAGTTACTCTAGCCAGGGAGTGGTGTACGAGCAGTACTTC. It translates to CASSYSSQGVVYEQYF.

The chain links TRBV4-3 to TRBJ1-2; tentative D call: TRBD1 (6 bases). The germline V gene has CDR1 LGHNA and CDR2 YSLEER. The ends were cut back, 5 bases at V and 8 bases at J, with 18 bases in the middle. The CDR3 is 14 amino acids. CDR3 sequence: CASSEGNRAIGYTF. DNA for the CDR3: TGCGCCAGCAGCGAAGGCAACAGGGCCATCGGCTACACCTTC.

This clonotype appeared many times. The chain couples TRBV6-2 or TRBV6-3 to TRBJ2-4, with a weak D call TRBD1 (5 bases). The CDR3 is made up of 13 amino acids. The germline V gene encodes CDR1 MNHEY and CDR2 SVGEGT. The V and J ends lost 5 bases and 5 bases respectively, with 10 bases between them. CDR3 sequence reads: CASSQGHENIQYF. The DNA for the CDR3 is TGTGCCAGCAGTCAAGGACACGAAAACATTCAGTACTTC.

This clonotype has at least ten counts. The chain joins TRBV10-1 to TRBJ2-5, with D perhaps matching TRBD1 (6 bases). The CDR3 loop spans 15 amino acids. Germline CDR1 WNHNN, CDR2 SYGVQD (reference sequence). The V and J ends lost 5 bases and 5 bases respectively, with 18 bases between them. CDR3 DNA sequence: TGCGCCAGCAGTAATGCCCAGGGGCTCGTGGAGACCCAGTACTTC. Its translation: CASSNAQGLVETQYF.

The chain joins TRBV12-3 or TRBV12-4 to TRBJ1-2; 8 bases align to TRBD1. This CDR3 region has 14 residues. Unmatched junction bases numbered 10, after V lost 6 bases and J lost 7 bases. CDR3 protein: CASSLYRGNSGYTF. Here the CDR3 DNA reads TGTGCCAGCAGCCTGTACAGGGGGAATAGTGGCTACACCTTC.

About this clonotype itself: One end of the junction varies from germline; a read error may be responsible. The chain joins TRBV28 to TRBJ2-7; TRBD2 aligns across 9 bases. CDR1 and CDR2 (germline): MDHEN, SYDVKM. This CDR3 contains 15 residues. Here the CDR3 DNA reads TGTGTCAGCAGTGAGGGGCCAGCGGGAGGCTACAAGCAGTACTTC. It is translated as CVSSEGPAGGYKQYF. The complete variable domain, with remaining parts taken from reference TRBV28 and TRBJ2-7, reads DVKVTQSSRYLVKRTGEKVFLECVQDMDHENMFWYRQDPGLGLRLIYFSYDVKMKEKGDIPEGYSVSREKKERFSLILESASTNQTSMYLCVSSEGPAGGYKQYFGPGTRLTVT.

The genes are TRBV4-3 and TRBJ1-1; TRBD1 is a possible D gene (6 bases). CDR3 size: 14 residues. Trimming left V 2 bases short and J 8 bases short, with 15 bases between. Germline CDR1 and CDR2: LGHNA and YSLEER. Written as DNA, the CDR3 is TGCGCCAGCAGCCAAACAACGACAGGCACCGAAGCTTTCTTT. Protein product: CASSQTTTGTEAFF.

To note about this clonotype: A read error may account for a junction end that differs from germline. The rearrangement links TRBV11-2 to TRBJ2-7; D is unresolved. The CDR3 is made up of 12 amino acids. Per germline, CDR1 SGHAT and CDR2 FQNNGV. For the CDR3, the DNA is TGTGCCATCAGCTCAATTTTGGCTTTGCAGTACTTC. Translation: CAISSILALQYF.

This clonotype was observed at least ten times. The chain joins TRBV6-6 to TRBJ2-2; D unclear. The length of the CDR3 is 14 residues. V was shortened by 2 bases and J by 2 bases, with 6 bases between the two germline ends. Germline-derived CDR1 and CDR2 are MNHNY and SVGAGI (reference sequence). The CDR3 region has the DNA TGTGCCAGCAGTTACCTGACTAACACCGGGGAGCTGTTTTTT. It yields the protein CASSYLTNTGELFF.

This clonotype was seen at least ten times. The CDR3 here is CASSERTSGTPRDEQFF. The CDR3 nucleotides are TGTGCCAGCAGTGAACGGACTAGCGGGACTCCCCGAGATGAGCAGTTCTTC. The chain combines TRBV6-1 with TRBJ2-1; 12 bases align to TRBD2. CDR1 MNHNS and CDR2 SASEGT come from the germline V gene. Germline trimming cut 2 bases from V and 8 bases from J; bases unmatched to any gene: 10. The CDR3 sequence is 17 residues long.

This clonotype occurred many times. The chain uses TRBV6-5 and TRBJ1-5; D remains ambiguous. The CDR3 covers 14 residues. V gave up 4 bases and J gave up 0 bases, with 7 bases separating them. CDR1 is MNHEY and CDR2 is SVGAGI in the germline V gene. The CDR3 loop is CASSSVYSNQPQHF. CDR3 in DNA: TGTGCCAGCAGTTCCGTATATAGCAATCAGCCCCAGCATTTT.

A remark on this clonotype: At one end the junction does not follow the germline gene, possibly because of a read error. The gene calls are TRBV11-2 and TRBJ2-7; D not resolved. Germline V lookup: CDR1 SGHAT, CDR2 FQNNGV. The CDR3 is made up of 12 amino acids. The CDR3 loop is CASNYETYEQYF. In DNA form, the CDR3 reads TGTGCTAGCAACTACGAGACTTACGAGCAGTACTTC.

A note on this clonotype: Since a much larger clone is just one base distant, this may be a read error. This rearrangement joins TRBV12-3 or TRBV12-4 to TRBJ1-4, with D perhaps matching TRBD1 (6 bases). V lost 8 bases and J 5 bases, leaving 15 bases between the germline ends. CDR3 length: 14 residues. CDR3 nucleotide sequence: TGTGCCAGCCTCCTAGGGGGGCCGAATGAAAAACTGTTTTTT. Residues: CASLLGGPNEKLFF.

As for this clonotype: Germline is not matched at one junction end, which may reflect a read error. The chain links TRBV4-2 to TRBJ2-1, with 10 bases aligning to TRBD2. The length of the CDR3 is 16 residues. The V gene's germline CDR1 is LGHNA and CDR2 YNFKEQ. This chain's CDR3 is CASSQGASGSICEQFF. In nucleotides, the CDR3 is TGTGCGAGCAGCCAAGGGGCTAGCGGGAGTATCTGTGAGCAGTTCTTC.

Turning to this clonotype: A single base separates this from a much larger clone, so it may be a read error. This rearrangement joins TRBV5-5 to TRBJ2-3; D may be TRBD1 (6 bases). This CDR3 contains 15 residues. From germline, CDR1 is SGHKS and CDR2 YYEKEE (reference sequence). CDR3 nucleotide sequence: TGTGCCAGCAGCTTGGCAGGGGCAGGAAGAGATATGCAGTATTTT. This encodes CASSLAGAGRDMQYF.

On this clonotype itself: An end of the junction does not agree with germline; a read error may underlie this. The chain links TRBV10-2 to TRBJ2-1; a weak D match, TRBD2 (6 bases). The germline CDR1 and CDR2 sequences are WSHSY and SAAADI. The CDR3 loop spans 16 amino acids. In nucleotides, the CDR3 is TGCGCCAGCAGTGAGTGGACCAGCGGGTCCTACAATGAGCGGTTCTTC. Encoded protein: CASSEWTSGSYNERFF.

This clonotype occurred a few times. V gene TRBV4-2 combines with J gene TRBJ1-5, with a weak D call TRBD1 (6 bases). V lost 0 bases to trimming and J lost 0 bases, with 15 bases between them. The germline CDR1 and CDR2 sequences are LGHNA and YNFKEQ. This CDR3 has 18 amino acids. DNA of the CDR3: TGTGCCAGCAGCCAAGATCCTGCGACAGGATATAGCAATCAGCCCCAGCATTTT. Encoded protein: CASSQDPATGYSNQPQHF.

The chain is built from TRBV5-4 and TRBJ1-6; 9 positions match TRBD1. The V and J ends lost 3 bases and 0 bases, in that order; junction bases with no gene match: 7. Per the germline V gene, CDR1 is SGHNT and CDR2 is YYREEE (reference sequence). The CDR3 extends over 18 amino acids. In DNA, the CDR3 is TGTGCCAGCAGCTGGGGACAGGGTATCGGCTCCTATAATTCACCCCTCCACTTT. Translation: CASSWGQGIGSYNSPLHF.